This T cell receptor beta chain was identified during a study of blood T cells in healthy people across ages. Study-level points and caveats: Greater diversity and more naive CD4+ cells were seen in long-lived donors than in aged donors.

This CDR3 is built from 15 residues. V dropped 0 bases and J dropped 7; count of bases not matched to a gene: 11. Germline-derived CDR1 and CDR2 are DFQATT and SNEGSKA (reference sequence). For the second PCR, which ran for roughly 6 to 12 cycles, a sample-barcoded 5' primer and a J-beta primer mix were used. Every cDNA molecule carried a tag from a template-switch adaptor bearing 12 random nucleotides. TCRdb reanalysed the 5' RACE reads using MiXCR and keeps one entry per CDR3 protein. The sample consists of 700,000 to 900,000 distinct CDR3 sequences, roughly 50% of them appearing once. Points on this clonotype: Its antigen is unidentified.

This chain joins TRBV20-1 and TRBJ2-7, with 8 bases lining up with TRBD2. The TCR was taken from a man older than 75 in good health. Sequenced sample: blood. DNA for the CDR3: TGCAGTGCTAGAGATCTCAAGCGGGAGTTGCGGGAGCAGTACTTC. Its protein is CSARDLKRELREQYF.